These 19 T cell receptor beta chains share one sample of origin, sequenced in a study of CD8 T cells in ankylosing spondylitis. TCRdb re-analysed the 5' RACE reads in MiXCR, keeping a single row per CDR3 protein. The sample holds 150,000 to 200,000 distinct CDR3 sequences; over 15% are singletons and the top ten take around 4.5%. The sequenced sample consisted of blood, either unsorted or a sorted T cell fraction (not recorded which). These receptors were obtained from a male donor aged 10-30 years with ankylosing spondylitis or in good health (not recorded which).

This chain joins TRBV18 and TRBJ2-1; weak D call: TRBD1 (6 bases). CDR1 KGHSH and CDR2 LQKENI come from the germline V gene. The CDR3 totals 13 residues. V lost 4 bases and J lost 8, with 12 bases in between. CDR3 bases: TGTGCCAGCTCACAAAAGGACAGATATGAGCAGTTCTTC. Translating it yields CASSQKDRYEQFF.

The gene calls are TRBV20-1 and TRBJ1-5; D unresolved. Per the germline V gene, CDR1 is DFQATT and CDR2 is SNEGSKA (reference sequence). Trimming pared 3 bases from V and 0 bases from J, leaving 9 bases between. There are 14 residues in the CDR3. The DNA of the CDR3 is TGCAGTGCTAGGGAGAAGTATAGCAATCAGCCCCAGCATTTT. This sequence encodes CSAREKYSNQPQHF.

This clonotype has just a few counts. V is TRBV20-1 and J is TRBJ2-5; 13 bases fit TRBD2. V gave up 5 bases and J gave up 5 bases; unmatched junction bases: 8. The CDR3 is made up of 15 amino acids. CDR1 and CDR2 from the germline V gene are DFQATT and SNEGSKA (reference sequence). The CDR3 is CSARTSGSPGETQYF. The CDR3 nucleotides read TGCAGTGCTCGGACTAGCGGGAGTCCCGGGGAGACCCAGTACTTC.

The rearrangement joins TRBV2 to TRBJ2-1; no reliable D call. Germline loops: CDR1 SNHLY, CDR2 FYNNEI. The CDR3 is made up of 19 amino acids. V was clipped by 0 bases and J by 0 bases, with 18 bases between them. Here the CDR3 DNA reads TGTGCCAGCAGTGAAGCGCTTGTAGACACCTTTAGCTCCTACAATGAGCAGTTCTTC. Translated, it gives CASSEALVDTFSSYNEQFF.

In this sample, this clonotype turned up once. The chain has TRBV11-3 and TRBJ2-3; TRBD2 matches at 8 bases. The CDR3 spans 16 residues. Germline V gives CDR1 SGHNT, CDR2 YENEEA. After removal of 3 bases from V and 3 bases from J, the junction contained 8 bases not matched to a gene. The CDR3 region has the DNA TGTGCCAGCAGCTTGACCGGGACTAGAGGGACAGATACGCAGTATTTT. Its protein product is CASSLTGTRGTDTQYF.

This clonotype was counted only a few times. The chain couples TRBV28 to TRBJ2-1; 8 nucleotides match TRBD1. The CDR3 is made up of 16 amino acids. Per the germline V gene, CDR1 is MDHEN and CDR2 is SYDVKM. The J segment lost 0 bases and the V segment lost 4 bases, leaving 5 bases of the junction unmatched. CDR3 sequence (DNA): TGTGCCAGCAGTTCTGCCAGGGGGCCCTCCTACAATGAGCAGTTCTTC. Translating gives CASSSARGPSYNEQFF.

This clonotype was recorded many times. J is TRBJ2-1 and V is TRBV12-3 or TRBV12-4; 11 nucleotides line up with TRBD2. V lost 5 bases to trimming and J lost 5 bases; unmatched junction nucleotides: 8. The CDR3 extends over 16 amino acids. The CDR3 loop is CASSPQTSGIDNEQFF. The CDR3 region has the DNA TGTGCCAGCAGTCCTCAGACTAGCGGGATAGACAATGAGCAGTTCTTC.

There are many counts of this clonotype. The chain links TRBV15 to TRBJ1-1, with D maybe TRBD1 (6 bases). Per the germline V gene, CDR1 is LNHNV and CDR2 is YYDKDF (reference sequence). The CDR3 consists of 16 residues. Trimming left V 2 bases short and J 0 bases short, with 13 bases between. The CDR3 coding sequence is TGTGCCACCAGCAGAATCCCTCGGACAGTGAACACTGAAGCTTTCTTT. Its protein product is CATSRIPRTVNTEAFF.

This clonotype was detected a few times. This chain uses TRBV3-1 with TRBJ2-5, with a weak D call TRBD2 (7 bases). Germline-derived CDR1 and CDR2 are LGHDT and YNNKEL (reference sequence). The CDR3 extends over 16 amino acids. Trimming stripped 2 bases from V and 4 bases from J, with 17 bases between. In DNA form, the CDR3 reads TGTGCCAGCAGCCAACTTTCACAGGGAGGGGTAGAGACCCAGTACTTC. Its protein is CASSQLSQGGVETQYF.

This clonotype was counted many times. The DNA of the CDR3 is TGTGCCAGCAGCCCCACACGATACAGAGGGGCTTGGGAGACCCAGTACTTC. Residues: CASSPTRYRGAWETQYF. The chain uses TRBV7-8 and TRBJ2-5; D tentatively reads TRBD1 or TRBD2 (5 bases each). Trimming pared 5 bases from V and 5 bases from J, leaving 24 bases between. CDR1 is SGHVS and CDR2 is FQNEAQ in the germline V gene. The CDR3 consists of 17 residues.

This clonotype was found many times. The gene calls are TRBV3-1 and TRBJ2-1; D unclear. The CDR3 is 13 residues long. Trimming took off 1 base at V and 6 bases at J, with 7 bases between the two ends. Germline CDR1 reads LGHDT; CDR2 reads YNNKEL (reference sequence). In DNA form, the CDR3 reads TGTGCCAGCAGCCAAGTTCTGCCCAATGAGCAGTTCTTC. Translated: CASSQVLPNEQFF.

This clonotype has ten or more counts. The chain carries TRBV10-3 and TRBJ1-5; D unresolved. V lost 7 bases and J 2 bases, leaving 15 bases between the germline ends. Germline values: CDR1 ENHRY, CDR2 SYGVKD. The CDR3 spans 15 residues. The chain's CDR3 is CAIKSGPEGNQPQHF. For the CDR3, the DNA is TGTGCCATCAAATCAGGCCCTGAGGGCAATCAGCCCCAGCATTTT.

This clonotype was recorded many times. This chain links TRBV27 with TRBJ1-1; D might be TRBD1 (5 bases). Germline CDR1 is MNHEY and CDR2 is SMNVEV (reference sequence). The V end was cut by 5 bases, the J end by 1 base, with 17 bases between. The CDR3 covers 16 residues. In DNA form, the CDR3 reads TGTGCCAGCAGTCCCCCCGGCCTTGGACAGAACACTGAAGCTTTCTTT. Encoded protein: CASSPPGLGQNTEAFF.

This clonotype was observed many times. This rearrangement joins TRBV20-1 to TRBJ1-1; D call uncertain. The germline CDR1 and CDR2 sequences are DFQATT and SNEGSKA (reference sequence). The CDR3 runs 14 residues. The V gene lost 1 base and the J gene lost 11 bases, with 20 bases spanning the gap. The DNA for the CDR3 is TGCAGTGCTAGAGTGGGCACGGATTACGAGAGGGCTTTCTTT. This encodes CSARVGTDYERAFF.

This clonotype was observed many times. The chain employs TRBV19 and TRBJ1-2, with D possibly TRBD1 on 5 matching bases. Trimming stripped 1 base from V and 3 bases from J, with 12 bases between. Germline assignment: CDR1 LNHDA and CDR2 SQIVND (reference sequence). This CDR3 is 15 amino acids long. CDR3: CASSIADSPHYGYTF. CDR3 DNA: TGTGCCAGTAGTATAGCAGACAGCCCCCACTATGGCTACACCTTC. Variable domain in full (rest from reference TRBV19 and TRBJ1-2): DGGITQSPKYLFRKEGQNVTLSCEQNLNHDAMYWYRQDPGQGLRLIYYSQIVNDFQKGDIAEGYSVSREKKESFPLTVTSAQKNPTAFYLCASSIADSPHYGYTFGSGTRLTVV.

In its sample, this clonotype was seen many times. In nucleotides, the CDR3 is TGTGCCAGCTCTTCAGCCCCCATCCTCGAGGTAGCCAAAAACATTCAGTACTTC. Translating gives CASSSAPILEVAKNIQYF. The rearrangement uses TRBV27 and TRBJ2-4; D is undetermined. The CDR3 consists of 18 residues. Per germline, CDR1 MNHEY and CDR2 SMNVEV (reference sequence). Trimming took 8 bases from V and 0 from J, leaving 23 bases between them.

This clonotype was observed many times. The chain has TRBV5-1 and TRBJ2-2; no firm D call. Trimming shortened V by 0 bases and J by 1 base, and 10 bases separated the two germline ends. Germline loops: CDR1 SGHRS, CDR2 YFSETQ. The CDR3 runs to 16 residues. CDR3 protein: CASSLAPSRNTGELFF. DNA for the CDR3: TGCGCCAGCAGCTTGGCGCCGAGTCGGAACACCGGGGAGCTGTTTTTT.

Many counts were recorded for this clonotype. The rearrangement joins TRBV20-1 to TRBJ1-2, with a tentative D call TRBD1 (6 bases). The CDR3 covers 16 residues. Germline V CDR1 and CDR2: DFQATT, SNEGSKA (reference sequence). Trimming cost V 0 bases and J 3 bases, with 17 bases left between them. This CDR3 is CSAREGMRGHHYGYTF. The CDR3 DNA follows: TGCAGTGCTAGAGAGGGGATGAGGGGACACCACTATGGCTACACCTTC.

At least ten counts were recorded for this clonotype. The chain carries TRBV3-1 and TRBJ2-2, with TRBD2 matching 10 bases. With V trimmed by 1 base and J by 9 bases, 8 bases remained unmatched. The CDR3 contains 16 residues. Per germline, CDR1 LGHDT and CDR2 YNNKEL (reference sequence). CDR3: CASSQGLAGENRELFF. The CDR3, as DNA: TGTGCCAGCAGCCAAGGTCTAGCGGGGGAGAACCGGGAGCTGTTTTTT.